These 11 T cell receptor beta chains share one sample of origin, sequenced in a study of T-cell reconstitution after alpha-beta-depleted transplantation in children. Unique molecular identifiers were used to barcode this TCRbeta library. TCRdb analysed the PCR reads with MiXCR anew, one entry per CDR3 protein. The repertoire holds about 900,000 distinct CDR3 sequences, with under 30% as singletons. Specimen: PBMCs, mostly from graft donor cells, collected 360 days after TCRalphabeta/CD19-depleted stem cell transplant. Source of these receptors: a boy under three years old who had a stem cell transplant for SCID, so the T cells may come from the graft donor.

The chain is built from TRBV10-3 and TRBJ2-5; 7 bases are shared with TRBD1. CDR3 length: 15 amino acids. Germline CDR1 is ENHRY and CDR2 is SYGVKD. The J segment lost 1 base and the V segment lost 3 bases, leaving 5 bases of the junction unmatched. This CDR3 reads CAISEGDSLQETQYF. The CDR3 coding sequence is TGTGCCATCAGTGAAGGGGACAGTCTCCAAGAGACCCAGTACTTC.

This sequence joins TRBV12-3 or TRBV12-4 and TRBJ2-1, with D perhaps TRBD1 (7 bases). The ends were cut back, 3 bases at V and 4 bases at J, with 13 bases in the middle. The CDR3 runs to 15 residues. The CDR3 region has the DNA TGTGCCAGCAGTTTCTTGCAGGGGGGTTACAATGAGCAGTTCTTC. This translates into CASSFLQGGYNEQFF.

This clonotype was detected a few times. CDR3 sequence reads: CALHKGTDDYGYTF. Here the CDR3 DNA reads TGCGCCCTACACAAAGGGACAGACGACTATGGCTACACCTTC. The rearrangement links TRBV4-1 to TRBJ1-2; TRBD1 aligns across 7 bases. CDR1 and CDR2 (germline): MGHRA, YSYEKL. There are 14 residues in the CDR3. J gave up 3 bases and V 11 bases, and 12 bases lay outside the gene matches.

The chain carries TRBV4-1 and TRBJ2-3, with D possibly being TRBD2 (7 bases). Trimming removed 1 base at V and 2 bases at J, with 19 bases between. The germline V gene encodes CDR1 MGHRA and CDR2 YSYEKL. The CDR3 length is 18 residues. CDR3 sequence: CASSQGIVRGGATDTQYF. The CDR3 DNA follows: TGCGCCAGCAGCCAAGGGATCGTAAGGGGGGGGGCCACAGATACGCAGTATTTT.

The V and J genes are TRBV12-3 or TRBV12-4 and TRBJ2-7; 7 positions match TRBD2. V lost 3 bases, J lost 0 bases, and 2 bases stayed unmatched. The CDR3 totals 14 residues. CDR3 sequence (DNA): TGTGCCAGCAGTTTCGGGGGGATCTCCTACGAGCAGTACTTC. This translates into CASSFGGISYEQYF.

This clonotype was observed a few times. J is TRBJ2-7 and V is TRBV12-3 or TRBV12-4; TRBD1 agrees at 8 bases. Trimming cost V 2 bases and J 4 bases; bases outside gene matches: 7. The CDR3 consists of 15 residues. The CDR3 sequence: CASSLNRGDRYEQYF. Here the CDR3 DNA reads TGTGCCAGCAGTTTAAACAGGGGGGACAGGTACGAGCAGTACTTC.

This clonotype came up a few times. The chain links TRBV10-2 to TRBJ2-6; tentative D call: TRBD1 (5 bases). CDR3 length equals 16 residues. The ends were cut back, 5 bases at V and 4 bases at J, with 15 bases in the middle. CDR1 WSHSY and CDR2 SAAADI come from the germline V gene. DNA of the CDR3: TGCGCCAGCAGTAATACACAGGCTTTCGGGGCCAACGTCCTGACTTTC. This codes for CASSNTQAFGANVLTF.

This clonotype occurred once. As DNA, the CDR3 is TGTGCCAGCAGCGCCCGGGGGGGCCACCAGTTCTTC. Its translation is CASSARGGHQFF. The rearrangement links TRBV7-3 to TRBJ2-1; 8 positions match TRBD2. Per germline, CDR1 SGHTA and CDR2 FQGTGA. The CDR3 spans 12 residues. V trimming: 5 bases; J trimming: 13 bases; junction bases outside the gene matches: 7.

This clonotype was seen a handful of times. The J gene is TRBJ1-2, the V gene TRBV5-1; no clear D gene. Germline loops: CDR1 SGHRS, CDR2 YFSETQ. The CDR3 contains 13 residues. With 4 bases removed from V and 4 bases from J, the gap between germline ends came to 11 bases. CDR3 nucleotides: TGCGCCAGCAGCGCGGACGGAGGCTATGGCTACACCTTC. Protein: CASSADGGYGYTF.

V usage is TRBV20-1 and J usage is TRBJ1-2; D is undetermined. The CDR3 length is 14 residues. Trimming removed 6 bases from V and 7 bases from J, with 21 bases in between. Germline V gives CDR1 DFQATT, CDR2 SNEGSKA (reference sequence). The CDR3 sequence: CSAREQNSGAGYTF. The CDR3 nucleotides are TGCAGTGCACGCGAACAGAATAGTGGAGCTGGCTACACCTTC.

This clonotype was counted at least ten times. This chain connects TRBV3-1 to TRBJ2-7, with 7 bases fitting TRBD1. CDR3 size: 14 residues. After removal of 3 bases from V and 3 bases from J, the junction contained 5 bases not matched to a gene. Germline CDR1 reads LGHDT; CDR2 reads YNNKEL (reference sequence). The DNA for the CDR3 is TGTGCCAGCAGCCACCGCGGACAGGACTACGAGCAGTACTTC. Its protein product is CASSHRGQDYEQYF.